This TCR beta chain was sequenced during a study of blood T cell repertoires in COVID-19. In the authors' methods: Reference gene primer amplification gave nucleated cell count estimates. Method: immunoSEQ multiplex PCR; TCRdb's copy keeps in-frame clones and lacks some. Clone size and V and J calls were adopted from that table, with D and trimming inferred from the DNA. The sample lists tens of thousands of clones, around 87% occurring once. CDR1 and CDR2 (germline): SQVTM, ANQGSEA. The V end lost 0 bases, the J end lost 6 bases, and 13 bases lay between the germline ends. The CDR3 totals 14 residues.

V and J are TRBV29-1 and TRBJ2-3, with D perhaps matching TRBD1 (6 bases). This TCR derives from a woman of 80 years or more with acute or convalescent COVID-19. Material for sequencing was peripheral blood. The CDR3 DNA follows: TGCAGCGTTGAAGACCCCCCAGGGGTCGATACGCAGTATTTT. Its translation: CSVEDPPGVDTQYF.